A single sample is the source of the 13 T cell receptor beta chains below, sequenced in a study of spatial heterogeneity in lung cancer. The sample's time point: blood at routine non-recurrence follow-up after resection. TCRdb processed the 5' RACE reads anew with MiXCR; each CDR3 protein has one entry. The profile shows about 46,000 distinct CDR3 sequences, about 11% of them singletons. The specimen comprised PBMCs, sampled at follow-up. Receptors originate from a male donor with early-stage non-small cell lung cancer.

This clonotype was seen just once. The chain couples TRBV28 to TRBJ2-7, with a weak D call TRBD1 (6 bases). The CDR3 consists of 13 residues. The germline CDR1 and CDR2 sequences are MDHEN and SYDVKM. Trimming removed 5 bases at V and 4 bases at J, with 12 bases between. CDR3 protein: CASSEGVEYEQYF. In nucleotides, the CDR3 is TGTGCCAGCAGTGAGGGGGTGGAATACGAGCAGTACTTC.

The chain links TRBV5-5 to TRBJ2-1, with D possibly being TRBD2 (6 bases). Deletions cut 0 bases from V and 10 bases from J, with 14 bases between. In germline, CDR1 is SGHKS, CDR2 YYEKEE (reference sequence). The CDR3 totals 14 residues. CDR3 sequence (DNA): TGTGCCAGCAGCTTGGGGCGAGGACTACTCGAGCAGTTCTTC. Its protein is CASSLGRGLLEQFF. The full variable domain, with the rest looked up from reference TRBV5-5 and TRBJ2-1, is DAGVTQSPTHLIKTRGQQVTLRCSPISGHKSVSWYQQVLGQGPQFIFQYYEKEERGRGNFPDRFSARQFPNYSSELNVNALLLGDSALYLCASSLGRGLLEQFFGPGTRLTVL.

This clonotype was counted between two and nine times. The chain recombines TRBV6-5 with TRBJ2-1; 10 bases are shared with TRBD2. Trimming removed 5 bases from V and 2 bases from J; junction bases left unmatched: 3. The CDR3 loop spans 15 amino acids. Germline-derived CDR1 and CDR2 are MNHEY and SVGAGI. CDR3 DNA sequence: TGTGCCAGCAGTCCTAGCGGGAGACCCTACAATGAGCAGTTCTTC. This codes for CASSPSGRPYNEQFF.

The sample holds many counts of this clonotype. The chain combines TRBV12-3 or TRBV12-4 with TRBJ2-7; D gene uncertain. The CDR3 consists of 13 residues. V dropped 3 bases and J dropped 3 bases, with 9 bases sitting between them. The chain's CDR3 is CASSLFTNYEQYF. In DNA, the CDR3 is TGTGCCAGCAGTTTGTTCACGAACTACGAGCAGTACTTC.

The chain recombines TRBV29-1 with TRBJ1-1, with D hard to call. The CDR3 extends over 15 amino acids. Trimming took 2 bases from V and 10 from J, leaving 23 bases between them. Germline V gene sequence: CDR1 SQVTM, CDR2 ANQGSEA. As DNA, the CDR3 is TGCAGCGTTGAAACCCCTGGACGTTCCCTGGACGGAGCTTTCTTT. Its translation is CSVETPGRSLDGAFF.

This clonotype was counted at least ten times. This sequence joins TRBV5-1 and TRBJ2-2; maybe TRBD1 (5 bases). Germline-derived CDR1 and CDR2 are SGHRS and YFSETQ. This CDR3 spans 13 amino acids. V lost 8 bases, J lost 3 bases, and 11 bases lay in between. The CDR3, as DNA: TGCGCCAGTACATCACAGGACACCGGGGAGCTGTTTTTT. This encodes CASTSQDTGELFF. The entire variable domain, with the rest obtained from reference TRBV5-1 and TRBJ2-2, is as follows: KAGVTQTPRYLIKTRGQQVTLSCSPISGHRSVSWYQQTPGQGLQFLFEYFSETQRNKGNFPGRFSGRQFSNSRSEMNVSTLELGDSALYLCASTSQDTGELFFGEGSRLTVL.

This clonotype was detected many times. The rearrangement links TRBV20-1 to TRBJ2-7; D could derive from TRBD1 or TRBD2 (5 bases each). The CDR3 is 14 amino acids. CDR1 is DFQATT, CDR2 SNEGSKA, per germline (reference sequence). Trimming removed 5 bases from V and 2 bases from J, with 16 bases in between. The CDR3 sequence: CSAYPRDVAYEQYF. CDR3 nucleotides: TGCAGTGCTTATCCCCGGGACGTCGCCTACGAGCAGTACTTC.

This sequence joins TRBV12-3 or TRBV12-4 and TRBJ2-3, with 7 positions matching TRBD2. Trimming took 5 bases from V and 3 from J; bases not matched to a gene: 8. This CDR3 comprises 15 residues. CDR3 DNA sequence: TGTGCCAGCAGTCGCATGGCGGGAGTGACAGATACGCAGTATTTT. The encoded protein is CASSRMAGVTDTQYF.

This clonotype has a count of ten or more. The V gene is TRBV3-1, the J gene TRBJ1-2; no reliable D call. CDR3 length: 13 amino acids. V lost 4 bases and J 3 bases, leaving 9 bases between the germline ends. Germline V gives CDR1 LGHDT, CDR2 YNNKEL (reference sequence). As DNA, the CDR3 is TGTGCCAGCAGCCCAAGCCAGGACTATGGCTACACCTTC. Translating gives CASSPSQDYGYTF.

Here the CDR3 DNA reads TGCAGTGTCGGAGGTGCGGTGGCGGATACGCAGTATTTT. This translates into CSVGGAVADTQYF. The chain recombines TRBV20-1 with TRBJ2-3; a possible D gene is TRBD2 (5 bases). The V end lost 7 bases, the J end lost 6 bases, and 17 bases lay between the germline ends. CDR3 length: 13 amino acids. Per germline, CDR1 DFQATT and CDR2 SNEGSKA (reference sequence).

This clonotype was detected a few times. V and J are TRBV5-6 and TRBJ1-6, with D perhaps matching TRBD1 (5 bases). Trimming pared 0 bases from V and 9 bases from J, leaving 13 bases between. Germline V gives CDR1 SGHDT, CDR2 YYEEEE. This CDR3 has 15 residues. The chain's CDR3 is CASSLAGDSPSPLHF. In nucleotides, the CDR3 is TGTGCCAGCAGCTTGGCCGGGGACTCCCCTTCACCCCTCCACTTT.

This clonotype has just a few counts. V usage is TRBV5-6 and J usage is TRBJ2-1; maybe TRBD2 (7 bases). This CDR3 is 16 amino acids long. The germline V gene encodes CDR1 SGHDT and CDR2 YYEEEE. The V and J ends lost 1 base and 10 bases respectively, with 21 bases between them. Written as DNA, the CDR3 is TGTGCCAGCAGCTTGATAGGCAGGCGGACAGCGGGGGAGCAGTTCTTC. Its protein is CASSLIGRRTAGEQFF.

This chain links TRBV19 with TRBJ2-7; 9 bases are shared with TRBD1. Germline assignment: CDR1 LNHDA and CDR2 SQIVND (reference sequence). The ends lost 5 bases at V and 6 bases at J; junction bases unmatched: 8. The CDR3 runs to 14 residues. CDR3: CASSEGQGPGEQYF. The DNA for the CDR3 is TGTGCCAGTAGTGAAGGACAGGGGCCGGGCGAGCAGTACTTC.